What follows are 21 T cell receptor beta chains derived from one specimen sequenced in a study of shared clonotypes between healthy human individuals. Profiled with immunoSEQ multiplex PCR; TCRdb holds only in-frame clones, not every one. The sample lists about 2.4 million clones; under 95% were seen once. Sequenced sample: naive CD4+ T cells from PBMCs. Subset of the sample: CD45RA+ positively selected. These TCRs come from a man aged 18 to 29 in good health. Some clones in this sample may be carry-over from other donors' samples.

The rearrangement uses TRBV27 and TRBJ1-4; unclear D gene. CDR1 MNHEY and CDR2 SMNVEV come from the germline V gene (reference sequence). The CDR3 is 15 amino acids. V shed 0 bases and J shed 7 bases, with 12 bases lying between them. CDR3 region: CASSLSVVEGEKLFF. The DNA for the CDR3 is TGTGCCAGCAGTTTATCTGTGGTTGAGGGTGAAAAACTGTTTTTT.

The V and J genes are TRBV7-2 and TRBJ2-1; 10 nucleotides align to TRBD2. Germline trimming cut 3 bases from V and 7 bases from J; bases unmatched to any gene: 3. This CDR3 has 14 amino acids. Germline CDR1 SGHTA, CDR2 FQGNSA. The CDR3: CASSLDSGGNEQFF. The CDR3 nucleotides read TGTGCCAGCAGCTTGGATAGCGGGGGGAATGAGCAGTTCTTC.

There are a few counts of this clone. The rearrangement links TRBV2 to TRBJ2-2; tentatively, D is TRBD1 or TRBD2 (5 bases each). The ends were cut back, 1 base at V and 5 bases at J, with 11 bases in the middle. The CDR3 covers 15 residues. Germline V gene sequence: CDR1 SNHLY, CDR2 FYNNEI. In DNA, the CDR3 is TGTGCCAGCAGTGAAGGGGGGACGAGGACCGGGGAGCTGTTTTTT. It encodes CASSEGGTRTGELFF.

The table lists this clone with a count of one. Other DNA sequences in this sample translate to the same CDR3. The chain recombines TRBV5-1 with TRBJ2-1, with TRBD2 as a possible D gene (6 bases). From germline, CDR1 is SGHRS and CDR2 YFSETQ. The CDR3 is made up of 15 amino acids. V was trimmed by 0 bases and J by 2 bases, leaving 9 bases between them. The CDR3 nucleotides read TGCGCCAGCAGCTTGGTTGGAGGGACCTACAATGAGCAGTTCTTC. As protein: CASSLVGGTYNEQFF.

J is TRBJ1-5 and V is TRBV30; TRBD1 matches at 11 bases. J lost 6 bases, V lost 2 bases, and 3 bases had no gene match. CDR1 and CDR2 (germline): GTSNPN, SVGIG (reference sequence). The CDR3 runs to 14 residues. CDR3 in amino acids: CAWSTGQGGQPQHF. CDR3 in DNA: TGTGCCTGGAGTACGGGACAGGGGGGTCAGCCCCAGCATTTT.

The J gene is TRBJ2-5, the V gene TRBV5-4, with 10 bases aligning to TRBD2. The CDR3 loop spans 16 amino acids. V trimming: 4 bases; J trimming: 2 bases; junction bases outside the gene matches: 8. Per the germline V gene, CDR1 is SGHNT and CDR2 is YYREEE (reference sequence). CDR3 bases: TGTGCCAGCAGCCTGGGCGCTAGCGGGAGACAAGAGACCCAGTACTTC. It yields the protein CASSLGASGRQETQYF.

The CDR3 coding sequence is TGTGCCAGCAGAATATATCAGGGCGGGAACGGGGAGCTGTTTTTT. Its protein product is CASRIYQGGNGELFF. This rearrangement joins TRBV6-6 to TRBJ2-2; perhaps TRBD2 as D (6 bases). The V gene's germline CDR1 is MNHNY and CDR2 SVGAGI (reference sequence). Deletions cut 6 bases from V and 7 bases from J, with 18 bases between. This CDR3 has 15 residues.

A remark on this clone: The sample holds other DNA sequences that translate to the same CDR3. The chain joins TRBV5-1 to TRBJ2-1; 15 positions match TRBD2. This CDR3 is 15 amino acids long. J was trimmed by 7 bases and V by 4 bases; bases with no gene match: 3. CDR1 and CDR2 (germline): SGHRS, YFSETQ. The CDR3 sequence is CASSLGTSGRNEQFF. In DNA, the CDR3 is TGCGCCAGCAGCCTCGGGACTAGCGGGAGGAATGAGCAGTTCTTC.

The J gene is TRBJ2-7, the V gene TRBV19; D not resolved. This CDR3 comprises 14 residues. Germline CDR1 reads LNHDA; CDR2 reads SQIVND (reference sequence). Trimming cost V 3 bases and J 4 bases, with 13 bases left between them. CDR3 protein: CASSMLGGFYEQYF. The CDR3 DNA reads TGTGCCAGTAGTATGCTGGGTGGCTTTTACGAGCAGTACTTC.

The V gene is TRBV5-6, the J gene TRBJ2-6; either TRBD1 or TRBD2 may fit D (5 bases each). The CDR3 has 19 residues. Germline V gives CDR1 SGHDT, CDR2 YYEEEE. V lost 1 base, J lost 4 bases, and 21 bases lay in between. The CDR3 nucleotides are TGTGCCAGCAGCTTGTTGGGGGTCAGAAGTGGGTACGGGGCCAACGTCCTGACTTTC. Amino acids: CASSLLGVRSGYGANVLTF.

The rearrangement joins TRBV5-8 to TRBJ1-5; D is possibly TRBD1 (6 bases). The CDR3 is 16 amino acids. From germline, CDR1 is SGHTS and CDR2 YDEGEE. Trimming shortened V by 3 bases and J by 0 bases, and 13 bases separated the two germline ends. The CDR3 spells CASSSLPRGSNQPQHF. CDR3 DNA sequence: TGTGCCAGCAGCTCCCTCCCCAGGGGTAGCAATCAGCCCCAGCATTTT.

This clone was seen just once. J is TRBJ2-5 and V is TRBV2, with D uncertain. Trimming removed 2 bases at V and 5 bases at J, with 6 bases between. The CDR3 runs to 12 residues. Germline assignment: CDR1 SNHLY and CDR2 FYNNEI. CDR3 region: CASSERTETQYF. CDR3 bases: TGTGCCAGCAGTGAACGGACGGAGACCCAGTACTTC.

This chain joins TRBV28 and TRBJ1-2; a possible D gene is TRBD1 (5 bases). CDR1 and CDR2 (germline): MDHEN, SYDVKM. This CDR3 has 14 amino acids. V dropped 4 bases and J dropped 7 bases, with 16 bases sitting between them. The CDR3 sequence: CASSSTRDRGGYTF. CDR3 DNA sequence: TGTGCCAGCAGTTCTACCAGGGATCGGGGTGGCTACACCTTC.

The chain combines TRBV5-6 with TRBJ2-4, with 8 bases fitting TRBD2. This CDR3 comprises 15 residues. Germline V lookup: CDR1 SGHDT, CDR2 YYEEEE. V shed 4 bases, J shed 3 bases, and the junction held 6 bases outside the gene matches. CDR3 in DNA: TGTGCCAGCAGCGTGGGACTAGTTGGCAAAAACATTCAGTACTTC. This sequence encodes CASSVGLVGKNIQYF.

J is TRBJ1-1 and V is TRBV28, with unresolved D. The V end lost 3 bases, the J end lost 4 bases, and 15 bases lay between the germline ends. This CDR3 has 15 residues. Per the germline V gene, CDR1 is MDHEN and CDR2 is SYDVKM. This CDR3 reads CASSFRSGPRTEAFF. CDR3 DNA sequence: TGTGCCAGCAGTTTCCGGTCGGGCCCCCGCACTGAAGCTTTCTTT.

The V and J genes are TRBV2 and TRBJ2-2; 9 bases align to TRBD1. The CDR3 totals 12 residues. Germline V lookup: CDR1 SNHLY, CDR2 FYNNEI. The V gene end was trimmed by 6 bases and the J gene end by 16 bases; junction bases not matched to a gene: 9. The CDR3 bases are TGTGCCAGCAGCGCGAACAGGGGGCCCCCGTTTTTT. This sequence encodes CASSANRGPPFF.

This clone was seen only once. This chain uses TRBV2 with TRBJ1-5; 7 nucleotides agree with TRBD1. Losses at the gene ends were 6 bases for V and 9 bases for J; bases not matched to a gene: 11. This CDR3 has 14 amino acids. CDR1 is SNHLY, CDR2 FYNNEI, per germline. For the CDR3, the DNA is TGTGCCAGCAGAAATCAGGGGGAGAGTGTGCCCCAGCATTTT. Translated, it gives CASRNQGESVPQHF.

Worth noting for this clone: At the DNA level, this CDR3 is encoded by other sequences in the same sample as well. The chain uses TRBV28 and TRBJ1-2, with 8 bases fitting TRBD1. The ends lost 5 bases at V and 8 bases at J; junction bases unmatched: 10. The CDR3 spans 14 residues. Germline V gene sequence: CDR1 MDHEN, CDR2 SYDVKM. The CDR3 spells CASSPPGQGYGYTF. CDR3 in DNA: TGTGCCAGCAGTCCGCCAGGACAGGGCTACGGCTACACCTTC.

This sequence joins TRBV28 and TRBJ2-5, with unresolved D. The germline gives CDR1 MDHEN, CDR2 SYDVKM. Trimming cost V 3 bases and J 6 bases, with 5 bases left between them. CDR3 length equals 11 residues. CDR3 sequence reads: CASSFEQTQYF. CDR3 nucleotides: TGTGCCAGCAGTTTCGAACAGACCCAGTACTTC. Complete variable domain (other parts from reference TRBV28 and TRBJ2-5): DVKVTQSSRYLVKRTGEKVFLECVQDMDHENMFWYRQDPGLGLRLIYFSYDVKMKEKGDIPEGYSVSREKKERFSLILESASTNQTSMYLCASSFEQTQYFGPGTRLLVL.

The chain couples TRBV5-3 to TRBJ2-7; no reliable D call. TRBV5-3 is given ORF status, its function remaining uncertain. The length of the CDR3 is 16 residues. The V end lost 3 bases, the J end lost 0 bases, and 16 bases lay between the germline ends. DNA of the CDR3: TGTGCCAGAAGCTCCTCCCGCAAGGGCCTCTCCTACGAGCAGTACTTC. It translates to CARSSSRKGLSYEQYF.

The chain is built from TRBV6-1 and TRBJ2-7; TRBD1 might be the D (6 bases). Germline V gives CDR1 MNHNS, CDR2 SASEGT. The V and J ends lost 5 bases and 2 bases respectively, with 13 bases between them. The CDR3 spans 14 residues. The CDR3 region has the DNA TGTGCCAGCAGTCAAGGGACATCTACCTACGAGCAGTACTTC. Translating gives CASSQGTSTYEQYF.